These 12 T cell receptor beta chains were all obtained from the same sample, sequenced in a study of blood T cell repertoires in COVID-19. TCRdb's copy holds only in-frame clones and misses some; the assay was immunoSEQ multiplex PCR. The table records about 280,000 clones, about nine tenths of them present only once. The sequenced material came from peripheral blood. The receptors originated from a middle-aged man with acute or convalescent COVID-19.

V and J are TRBV30 and TRBJ2-4; 9 bases line up with TRBD1. CDR3 length: 16 amino acids. Trimming took 2 bases from V and 9 from J; bases not matched to a gene: 14. The V gene's germline CDR1 is GTSNPN and CDR2 SVGIG (reference sequence). This chain's CDR3 is CAWSKGHGTGKAIQYF. CDR3 bases: TGTGCCTGGAGTAAGGGACACGGGACAGGGAAGGCCATTCAGTACTTC.

The chain has TRBV19 and TRBJ2-6; 7 bases align to TRBD2. This CDR3 contains 17 residues. V lost 7 bases and J lost 0; bases outside the gene matches: 9. Per germline, CDR1 LNHDA and CDR2 SQIVND (reference sequence). The CDR3 nucleotides read TGTGCCAGTATAGGCGGGGGTTCTATCTCTGGGGCCAACGTCCTGACTTTC. It specifies CASIGGGSISGANVLTF.

V usage is TRBV25-1 and J usage is TRBJ1-2; possible D gene TRBD1, 5 bases. The CDR3 runs to 14 residues. CDR1 and CDR2 (germline): MGHDK, SYGVNS. V gave up 3 bases and J gave up 3 bases, with 11 bases separating them. The CDR3 spells CASSDSTAHYGYTF. In DNA, the CDR3 is TGTGCCAGCAGTGACTCGACAGCCCACTATGGCTACACCTTC.

The V gene is TRBV4-1, the J gene TRBJ2-1, with TRBD1 identical over 11 bases. Germline V gene data show CDR1 as MGHRA and CDR2 as YSYEKL. V lost 5 bases to trimming and J lost 7 bases; unmatched junction nucleotides: 4. This CDR3 comprises 14 residues. The CDR3 sequence: CASSFGTGGNEQFF. As DNA, the CDR3 is TGCGCCAGCAGCTTCGGGACAGGGGGGAATGAGCAGTTCTTC.

The V gene is TRBV18, the J gene TRBJ2-7; D is possibly TRBD2 (6 bases). Germline V gives CDR1 KGHSH, CDR2 LQKENI. V was shortened by 4 bases and J by 3 bases, with 13 bases between the two germline ends. The CDR3 spans 14 residues. The CDR3 loop reads CASSRKPGDYEQYF. The CDR3, as DNA: TGTGCCAGCTCACGGAAACCGGGGGACTACGAGCAGTACTTC.

The V call is TRBV5-5, the J call TRBJ2-7; D possibly corresponds to TRBD1 (6 bases). V dropped 0 bases and J dropped 3 bases, with 7 bases sitting between them. Germline-derived CDR1 and CDR2 are SGHKS and YYEKEE (reference sequence). This CDR3 comprises 13 residues. The CDR3 DNA is TGTGCCAGCAGCTTGGACAGGGTCTACGAGCAGTACTTC. The encoded protein is CASSLDRVYEQYF.

The chain employs TRBV5-1 and TRBJ1-4; D possibly corresponds to TRBD1 (6 bases). CDR1 is SGHRS and CDR2 is YFSETQ in the germline V gene. The CDR3 has 15 amino acids. The germline V and J ends were trimmed by 0 bases and 9 bases, with 15 bases remaining between them. The CDR3 protein is CASSLAEGQTKKLFF. DNA for the CDR3: TGCGCCAGCAGCTTGGCTGAAGGACAGACCAAAAAACTGTTTTTT.

The genes are TRBV3-1 (or the pseudogene TRBV3-2) and TRBJ1-2; tentative D call: TRBD1 (5 bases). Germline V gives CDR1 LGHDT, CDR2 YNNKEL (reference sequence). Trimming took 5 bases from V and 4 from J, leaving 17 bases between them. CDR3 length: 15 residues. The chain's CDR3 is CASSEQDPLVYGYTF. As DNA, the CDR3 is TGTGCCAGCAGCGAACAGGACCCGCTGGTCTATGGCTACACCTTC.

The J gene is TRBJ1-2, the V gene TRBV6-4; weak D call: TRBD1 (6 bases). V was clipped by 4 bases and J by 1 base, with 7 bases between them. CDR1 and CDR2 from the germline V gene are MRHNA and SNTAGT. The CDR3 extends over 13 amino acids. The CDR3 DNA follows: TGTGCCAGCAGTGCACAGGGTAACTATGGCTACACCTTC. This sequence encodes CASSAQGNYGYTF.

The rearrangement uses TRBV5-1 and TRBJ2-7; TRBD2 matches at 9 bases. CDR3 length: 17 residues. With 3 bases clipped from V and 3 bases from J, the junction kept 13 bases outside the gene matches. The germline gives CDR1 SGHRS, CDR2 YFSETQ. CDR3 loop: CASSWRERLAGNYEQYF. The CDR3 DNA reads as TGCGCCAGCAGCTGGAGGGAGAGGCTAGCGGGAAACTACGAGCAGTACTTC.

This clone was picked up one time. CDR3 DNA sequence: TGCGCCAGCAGCCGGGAGAGGGGATACGAGCAGTACTTC. Translation: CASSRERGYEQYF. The rearrangement uses TRBV5-1 and TRBJ2-7, with a possible D match to TRBD2 (6 bases). Germline-derived CDR1 and CDR2 are SGHRS and YFSETQ. Trimming left V 4 bases short and J 4 bases short, with 12 bases between. The CDR3 has 13 residues.

V usage is TRBV27 and J usage is TRBJ2-2; TRBD2 agrees at 7 bases. V dropped 5 bases and J dropped 6; count of bases not matched to a gene: 9. Germline loops: CDR1 MNHEY, CDR2 SMNVEV (reference sequence). The CDR3 sequence is 15 residues long. The CDR3 region is CASSPGLGWAGELFF. CDR3 coding DNA: TGTGCCAGCAGTCCCGGACTAGGTTGGGCCGGGGAGCTGTTTTTT.